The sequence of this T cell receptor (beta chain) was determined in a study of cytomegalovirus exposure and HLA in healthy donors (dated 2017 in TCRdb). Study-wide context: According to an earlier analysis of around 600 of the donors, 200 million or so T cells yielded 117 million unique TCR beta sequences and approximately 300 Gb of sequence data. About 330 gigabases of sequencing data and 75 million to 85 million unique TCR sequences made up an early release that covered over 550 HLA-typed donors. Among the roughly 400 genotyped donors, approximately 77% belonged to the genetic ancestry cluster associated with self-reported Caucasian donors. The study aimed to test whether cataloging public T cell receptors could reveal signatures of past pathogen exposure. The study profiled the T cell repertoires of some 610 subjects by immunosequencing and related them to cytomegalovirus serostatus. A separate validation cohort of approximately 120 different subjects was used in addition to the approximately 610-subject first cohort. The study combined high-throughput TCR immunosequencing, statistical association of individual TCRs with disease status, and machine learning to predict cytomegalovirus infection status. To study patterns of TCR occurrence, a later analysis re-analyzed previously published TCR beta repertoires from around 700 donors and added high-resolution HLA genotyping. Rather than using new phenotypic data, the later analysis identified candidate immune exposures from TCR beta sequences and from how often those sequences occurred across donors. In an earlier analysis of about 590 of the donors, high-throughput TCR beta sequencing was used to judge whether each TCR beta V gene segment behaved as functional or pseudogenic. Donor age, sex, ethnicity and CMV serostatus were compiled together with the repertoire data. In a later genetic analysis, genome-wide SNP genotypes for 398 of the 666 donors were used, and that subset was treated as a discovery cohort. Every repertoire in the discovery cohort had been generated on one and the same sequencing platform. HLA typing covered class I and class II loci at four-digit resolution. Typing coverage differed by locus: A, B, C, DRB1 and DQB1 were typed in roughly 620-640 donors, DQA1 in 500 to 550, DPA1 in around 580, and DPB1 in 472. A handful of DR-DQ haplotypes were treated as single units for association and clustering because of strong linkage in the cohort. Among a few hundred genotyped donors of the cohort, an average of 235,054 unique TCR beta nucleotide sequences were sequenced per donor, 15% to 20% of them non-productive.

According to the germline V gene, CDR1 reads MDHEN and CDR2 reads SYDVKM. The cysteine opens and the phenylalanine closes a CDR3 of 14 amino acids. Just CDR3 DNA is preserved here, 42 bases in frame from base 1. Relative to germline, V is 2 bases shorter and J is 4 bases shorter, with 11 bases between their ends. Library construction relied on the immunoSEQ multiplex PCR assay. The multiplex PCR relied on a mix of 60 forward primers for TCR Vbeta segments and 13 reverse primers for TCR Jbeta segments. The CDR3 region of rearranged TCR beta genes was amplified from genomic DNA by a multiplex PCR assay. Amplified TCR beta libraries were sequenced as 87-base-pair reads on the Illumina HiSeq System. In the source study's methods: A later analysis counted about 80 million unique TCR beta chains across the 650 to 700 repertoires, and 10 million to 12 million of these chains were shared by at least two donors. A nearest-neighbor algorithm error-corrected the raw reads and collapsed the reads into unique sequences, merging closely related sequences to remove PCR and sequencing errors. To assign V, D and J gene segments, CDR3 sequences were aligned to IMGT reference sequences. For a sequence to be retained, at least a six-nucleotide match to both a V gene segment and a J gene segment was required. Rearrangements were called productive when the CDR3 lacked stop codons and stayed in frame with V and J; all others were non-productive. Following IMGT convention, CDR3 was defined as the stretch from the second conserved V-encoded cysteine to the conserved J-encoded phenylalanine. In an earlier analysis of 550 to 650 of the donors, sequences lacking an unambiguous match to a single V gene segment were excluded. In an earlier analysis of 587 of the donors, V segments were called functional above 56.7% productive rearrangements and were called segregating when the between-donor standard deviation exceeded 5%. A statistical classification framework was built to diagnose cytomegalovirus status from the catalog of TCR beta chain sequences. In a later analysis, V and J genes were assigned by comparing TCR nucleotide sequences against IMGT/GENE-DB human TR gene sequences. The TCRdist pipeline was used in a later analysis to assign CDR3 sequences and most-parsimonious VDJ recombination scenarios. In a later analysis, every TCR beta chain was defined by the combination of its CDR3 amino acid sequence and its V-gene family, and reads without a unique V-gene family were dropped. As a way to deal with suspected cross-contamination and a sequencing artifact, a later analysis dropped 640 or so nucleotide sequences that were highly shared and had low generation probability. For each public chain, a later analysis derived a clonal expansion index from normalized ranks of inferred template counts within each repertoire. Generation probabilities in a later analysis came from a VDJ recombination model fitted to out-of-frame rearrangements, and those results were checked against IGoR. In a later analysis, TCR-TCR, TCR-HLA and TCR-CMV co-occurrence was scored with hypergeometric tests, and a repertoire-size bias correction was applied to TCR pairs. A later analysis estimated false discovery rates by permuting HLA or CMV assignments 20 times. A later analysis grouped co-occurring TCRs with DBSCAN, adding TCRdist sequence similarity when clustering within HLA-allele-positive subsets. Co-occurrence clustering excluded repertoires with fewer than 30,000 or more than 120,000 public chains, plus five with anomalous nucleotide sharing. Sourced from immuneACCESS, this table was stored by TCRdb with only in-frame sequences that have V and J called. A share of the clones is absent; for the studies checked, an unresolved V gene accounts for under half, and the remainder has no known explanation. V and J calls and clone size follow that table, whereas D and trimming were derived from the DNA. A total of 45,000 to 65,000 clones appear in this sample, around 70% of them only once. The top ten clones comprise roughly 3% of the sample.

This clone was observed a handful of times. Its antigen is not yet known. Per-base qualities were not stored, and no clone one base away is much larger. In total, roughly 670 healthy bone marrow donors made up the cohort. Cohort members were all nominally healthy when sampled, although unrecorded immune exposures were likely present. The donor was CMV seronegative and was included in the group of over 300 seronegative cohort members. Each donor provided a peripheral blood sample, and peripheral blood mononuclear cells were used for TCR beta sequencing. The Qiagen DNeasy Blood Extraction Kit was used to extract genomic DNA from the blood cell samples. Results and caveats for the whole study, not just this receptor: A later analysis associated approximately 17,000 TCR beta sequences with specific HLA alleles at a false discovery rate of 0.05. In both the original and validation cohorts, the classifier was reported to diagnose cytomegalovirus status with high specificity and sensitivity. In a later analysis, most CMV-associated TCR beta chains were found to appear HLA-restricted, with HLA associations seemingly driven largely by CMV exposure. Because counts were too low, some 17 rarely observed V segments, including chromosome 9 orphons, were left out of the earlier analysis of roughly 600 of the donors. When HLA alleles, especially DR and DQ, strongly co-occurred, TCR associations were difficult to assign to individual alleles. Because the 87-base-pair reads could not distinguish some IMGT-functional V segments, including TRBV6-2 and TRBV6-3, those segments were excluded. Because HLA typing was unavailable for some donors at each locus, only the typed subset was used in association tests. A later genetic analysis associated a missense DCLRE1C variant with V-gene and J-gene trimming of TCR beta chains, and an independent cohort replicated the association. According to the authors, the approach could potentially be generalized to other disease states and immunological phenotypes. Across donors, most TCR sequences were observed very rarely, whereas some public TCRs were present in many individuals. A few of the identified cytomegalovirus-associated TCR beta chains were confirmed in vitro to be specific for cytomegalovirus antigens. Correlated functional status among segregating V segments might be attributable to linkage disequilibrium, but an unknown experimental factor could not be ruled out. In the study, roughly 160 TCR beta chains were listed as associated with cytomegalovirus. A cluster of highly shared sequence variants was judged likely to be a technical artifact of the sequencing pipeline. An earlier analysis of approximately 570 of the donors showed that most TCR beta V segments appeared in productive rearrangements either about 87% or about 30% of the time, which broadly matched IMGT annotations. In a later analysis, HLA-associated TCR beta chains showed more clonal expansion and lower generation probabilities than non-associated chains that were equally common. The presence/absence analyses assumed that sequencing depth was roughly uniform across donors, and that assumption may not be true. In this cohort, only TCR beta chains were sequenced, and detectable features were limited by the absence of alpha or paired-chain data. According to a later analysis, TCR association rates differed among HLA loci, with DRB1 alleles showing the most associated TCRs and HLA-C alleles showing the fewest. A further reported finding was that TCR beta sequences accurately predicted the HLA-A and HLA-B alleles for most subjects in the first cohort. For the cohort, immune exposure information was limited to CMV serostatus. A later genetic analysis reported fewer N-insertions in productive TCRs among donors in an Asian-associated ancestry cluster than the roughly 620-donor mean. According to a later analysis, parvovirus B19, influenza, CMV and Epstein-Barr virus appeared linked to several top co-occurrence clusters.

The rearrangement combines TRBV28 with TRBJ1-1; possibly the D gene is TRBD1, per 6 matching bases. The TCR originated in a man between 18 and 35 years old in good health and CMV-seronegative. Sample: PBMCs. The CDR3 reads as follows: CASSLVGAITEAFF. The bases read TGTGCCAGCAGTTTAGTGGGGGCGATCACTGAAGCTTTCTTT.